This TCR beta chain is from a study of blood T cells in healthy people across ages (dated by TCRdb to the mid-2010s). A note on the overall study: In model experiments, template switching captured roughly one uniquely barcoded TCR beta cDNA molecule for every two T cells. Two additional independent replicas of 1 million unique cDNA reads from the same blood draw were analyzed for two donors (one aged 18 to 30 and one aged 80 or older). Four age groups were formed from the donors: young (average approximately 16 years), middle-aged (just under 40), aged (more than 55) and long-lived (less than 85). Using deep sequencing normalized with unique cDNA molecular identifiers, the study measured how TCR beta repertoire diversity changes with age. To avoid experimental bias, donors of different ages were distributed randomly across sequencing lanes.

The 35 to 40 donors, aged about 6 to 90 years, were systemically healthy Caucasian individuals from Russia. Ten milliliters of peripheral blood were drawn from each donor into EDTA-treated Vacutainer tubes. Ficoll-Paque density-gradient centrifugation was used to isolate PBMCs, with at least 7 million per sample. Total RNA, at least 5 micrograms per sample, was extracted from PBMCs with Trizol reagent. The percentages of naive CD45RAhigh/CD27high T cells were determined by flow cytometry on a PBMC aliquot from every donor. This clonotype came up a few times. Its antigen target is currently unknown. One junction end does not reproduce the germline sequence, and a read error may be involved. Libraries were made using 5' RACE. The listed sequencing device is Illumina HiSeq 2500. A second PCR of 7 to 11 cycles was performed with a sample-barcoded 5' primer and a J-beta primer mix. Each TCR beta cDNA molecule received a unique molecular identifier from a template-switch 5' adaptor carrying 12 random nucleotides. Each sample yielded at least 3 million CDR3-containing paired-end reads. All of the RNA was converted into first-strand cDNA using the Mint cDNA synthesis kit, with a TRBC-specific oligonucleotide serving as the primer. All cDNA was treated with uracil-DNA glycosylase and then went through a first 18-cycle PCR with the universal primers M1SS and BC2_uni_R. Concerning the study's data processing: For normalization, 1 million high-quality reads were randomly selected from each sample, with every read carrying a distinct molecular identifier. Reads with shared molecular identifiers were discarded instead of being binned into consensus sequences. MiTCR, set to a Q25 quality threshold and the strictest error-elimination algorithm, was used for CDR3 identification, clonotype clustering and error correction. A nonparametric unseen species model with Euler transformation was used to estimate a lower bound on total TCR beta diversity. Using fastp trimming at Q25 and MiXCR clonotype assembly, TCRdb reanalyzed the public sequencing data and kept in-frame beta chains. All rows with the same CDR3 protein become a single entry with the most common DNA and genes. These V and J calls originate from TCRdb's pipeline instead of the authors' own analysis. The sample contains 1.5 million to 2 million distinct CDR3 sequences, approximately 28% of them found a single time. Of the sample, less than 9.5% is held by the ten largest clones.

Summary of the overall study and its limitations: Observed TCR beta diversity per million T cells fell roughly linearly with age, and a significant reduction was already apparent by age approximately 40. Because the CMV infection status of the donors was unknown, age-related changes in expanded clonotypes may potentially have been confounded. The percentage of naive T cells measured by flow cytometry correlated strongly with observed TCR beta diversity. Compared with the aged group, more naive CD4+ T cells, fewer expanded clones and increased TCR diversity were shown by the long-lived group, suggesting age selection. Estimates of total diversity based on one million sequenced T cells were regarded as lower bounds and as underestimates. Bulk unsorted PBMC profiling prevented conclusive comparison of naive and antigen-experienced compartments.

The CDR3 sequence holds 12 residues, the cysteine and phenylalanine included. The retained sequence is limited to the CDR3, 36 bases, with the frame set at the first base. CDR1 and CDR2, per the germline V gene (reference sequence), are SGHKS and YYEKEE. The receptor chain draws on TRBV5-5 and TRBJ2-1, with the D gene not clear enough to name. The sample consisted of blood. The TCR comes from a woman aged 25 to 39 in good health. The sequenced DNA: TGTGCCAGCAGCGCGCTAGACAATGGGCAGTTCTTC. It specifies CASSALDNGQFF.